The 7 T cell receptor beta chains in this list originate from one sample, sequenced in a study of cytomegalovirus exposure and HLA in healthy donors. PCR was performed using 60 Vbeta and 13 Jbeta primers. Clones were sequenced by immunoSEQ multiplex PCR, and TCRdb holds only the in-frame ones, with some missing. The sample lists about 160,000 clones; 80% were seen once. Sequences were obtained from PBMCs. Every receptor here comes from a man aged 30 to 45 in good health and CMV-seronegative.

The chain joins TRBV18 to TRBJ2-1, with D unresolved. CDR1 and CDR2 (germline): KGHSH, LQKENI. CDR3 length: 11 amino acids. The germline V and J ends were trimmed by 2 bases and 8 bases, with 4 bases remaining between them. The CDR3 loop reads CASSPEDEQFF. The DNA of the CDR3 is TGTGCCAGCTCACCAGAGGATGAGCAGTTCTTC. Complete variable domain (other parts from reference TRBV18 and TRBJ2-1): NAGVMQNPRHLVRRRGQEARLRCSPMKGHSHVYWYRQLPEEGLKFMVYLQKENIIDESGMPKERFSAEFPKEGPSILRIQQVVRGDSAAYFCASSPEDEQFFGPGTRLTVL.

DNA for the CDR3: TGTGCCAGCAGCGATAAGGACAGCCCTCATCAGCCCCAGCATTTT. Translation: CASSDKDSPHQPQHF. The chain links TRBV9 to TRBJ1-5, with D perhaps matching TRBD1 (6 bases). The length of the CDR3 is 15 residues. From germline, CDR1 is SGDLS and CDR2 YYNGEE. With 3 bases removed from V and 5 bases from J, the gap between germline ends came to 15 bases.

The V call is TRBV9, the J call TRBJ1-6; 7 nucleotides line up with TRBD1. J lost 6 bases, V lost 3 bases, and 9 bases had no gene match. The V gene's germline CDR1 is SGDLS and CDR2 YYNGEE. The CDR3 sequence is 16 residues long. The CDR3 spells CASSDPTGTANSPLHF. The DNA of the CDR3 is TGTGCCAGCAGCGATCCAACCGGGACAGCTAATTCACCCCTCCACTTT.

The chain combines TRBV6-1 with TRBJ1-2; the match to TRBD1 covers 7 bases. Losses at the gene ends were 5 bases for V and 8 bases for J; bases not matched to a gene: 8. The CDR3 spans 13 residues. The germline V gene has CDR1 MNHNS and CDR2 SASEGT. The CDR3 spells CASSLTGDNGYTF. CDR3 DNA sequence: TGTGCCAGCAGTCTTACAGGGGACAACGGCTACACCTTC.

This clone was found a few times. The chain joins TRBV5-4 to TRBJ2-5, with 9 positions matching TRBD2. J lost 4 bases, V lost 2 bases, and 6 bases had no gene match. Per germline, CDR1 SGHNT and CDR2 YYREEE (reference sequence). The CDR3 spans 15 residues. The CDR3 coding sequence is TGTGCCAGCAGCTTATTGCGGGAGGGAGGAGAGACCCAGTACTTC. Its protein is CASSLLREGGETQYF.

V is TRBV9 and J is TRBJ2-7; possibly TRBD1 for D (6 bases). The CDR3 covers 14 residues. The ends were cut back, 3 bases at V and 2 bases at J, with 12 bases in the middle. CDR1 is SGDLS and CDR2 is YYNGEE in the germline V gene. Here the CDR3 reads CASSAPGVPYEQYF. The DNA of the CDR3 is TGTGCCAGCAGCGCGCCAGGGGTCCCCTACGAGCAGTACTTC. Full variable domain (rest looked up from reference TRBV9 and TRBJ2-7): DSGVTQTPKHLITATGQRVTLRCSPRSGDLSVYWYQQSLDQGLQFLIQYYNGEERAKGNILERFSAQQFPDLHSELNLSSLELGDSALYFCASSAPGVPYEQYFGPGTRLTVT.

Points on this clone: The junction departs from the called germline gene at one end, perhaps through a read error. The chain couples TRBV7-9 to TRBJ1-2; maybe TRBD1 (5 bases). The CDR3 is 15 amino acids. CDR1 is SEHNR, CDR2 FQNEAQ, per germline (reference sequence). The CDR3 loop is CSSSSLEGPYYGYTF. For the CDR3, the DNA is TGTTCCAGCAGCTCCTTGGAGGGACCGTACTATGGCTACACCTTC.